The present entry profiles one T cell receptor (beta chain) with its context. The antigen is unknown. Trimming pared 5 bases from V and 0 bases from J, leaving 26 bases between. Germline V gene sequence: CDR1 LNHDA, CDR2 SQIVND (reference sequence). The length of the CDR3 is 20 residues. Clones were read by immunoSEQ multiplex PCR, and TCRdb kept only the in-frame ones, dropping some. The table lists 70,000 to 75,000 clones, around 80% of them singletons. The sample comes from a study of T cell responses to AZD1222 COVID-19 vaccine. General study findings and limits: Researchers report vaccine-associated CD4 TCRs spanning spike, with dominance at 160-218 and 743-854. Females made up more of the donors, who were largely white British, and clonal diversity may have come out too low.

The sequence came from an adult who received the AZD1222 COVID-19 vaccine. Sequencing used peripheral blood, obtained 28 days after the second AZD1222 dose. The chain is built from TRBV19 and TRBJ1-5; TRBD1 might be the D (5 bases). CDR3 region: CASSRHPGTDSFYSNQPQHF. CDR3 nucleotide sequence: TGTGCCAGTAGTCGACATCCCGGGACGGACTCCTTTTATAGCAATCAGCCCCAGCATTTT.